This is a list of T cell receptor beta chains from one sample in a study of blood T cell repertoires in COVID-19. TCRdb's copy holds only in-frame clones and misses some; the assay was immunoSEQ multiplex PCR. In the table there are around 180,000 clones, roughly nine tenths of which are singletons. Input material: PBMCs or T cells enriched from blood (not recorded which). The source of these receptors is a woman between 35 and 50 years old with acute COVID-19. Each CDR3 is given with its conserved first and last residue. The D gene is left open where the match is weak. The listing skips clone size in some rows; elsewhere it reads once, few, many or a size class.

- | TRBJ1-2 | once | TRBV27 | CASSLRGRNRYGYTF | TGTGCCAGCAGTTTACGGGGTAGGAATCGCTATGGCTACACCTTC
TRBD2 | TRBJ2-5 | - | TRBV24-1 | CATSDRLAGFARETQYF | TGTGCCACCAGTGACAGACTAGCGGGCTTTGCCCGGGAGACCCAGTACTTC
TRBD2 | TRBJ2-2 | - | TRBV7-2 | CASAMGLAGSTGELFF | TGTGCCAGCGCCATGGGACTAGCGGGGTCCACCGGGGAGCTGTTTTTT
TRBD2 | TRBJ2-7 | - | TRBV4-2 | CASSQVPRTSGPYEQYF | TGTGCCAGCAGCCAAGTCCCCCGGACTAGCGGTCCCTACGAGCAGTACTTC
- | TRBJ2-7 | - | TRBV19 | CASSMAGQRSMKQYF | TGTGCCAGTAGTATGGCGGGACAGCGCTCTATGAAGCAGTACTTC
TRBD2 | TRBJ2-1 | - | TRBV18 | CASSPTSGGPYEQFF | TGTGCCAGCTCACCGACTAGCGGGGGGCCCTATGAGCAGTTCTTC
- | TRBJ1-4 | - | TRBV3-1/TRBV3-2 | CASSQEIERQHHNEKLFF | TGTGCCAGCAGCCAAGAAATCGAAAGACAACACCACAATGAAAAACTGTTTTTT
- | TRBJ2-5 | - | TRBV2 | CASSEAGRMETQYF | TGTGCCAGCAGTGAGGCTGGGAGGATGGAGACCCAGTACTTC
TRBD2 | TRBJ2-2 | - | TRBV27 | CASSLSSAGAYTGELFF | TGTGCCAGCAGTTTGTCCTCAGCGGGGGCCTACACCGGGGAGCTGTTTTTT
TRBD1 | TRBJ2-7 | - | TRBV12-5 | CASGSREGTGYEQYF | TGTGCTAGTGGTTCTCGAGAGGGGACAGGCTACGAGCAGTACTTC
- | TRBJ1-2 | - | TRBV19 | CASSPSQGLDYGYTF | TGTGCCAGTAGTCCCTCACAGGGCCTCGACTATGGCTACACCTTC
TRBD2 | TRBJ2-1 | - | TRBV5-1 | CASSLNPPGRGAGEQFF | TGCGCCAGCAGCTTGAACCCCCCCGGGCGGGGGGCCGGGGAGCAGTTCTTC
- | TRBJ1-5 | - | TRBV19 | CASRSTEHSNQPQHF | TGTGCCAGTCGATCGACAGAACATAGCAATCAGCCCCAGCATTTT
TRBD1 | TRBJ1-2 | - | TRBV12-3/TRBV12-4 | CASVPQGGYGYTF | TGTGCCAGCGTCCCCCAGGGGGGATATGGCTACACCTTC
TRBD1 | TRBJ1-1 | - | TRBV6-5 | CASSRLQGFSTEAFF | TGTGCCAGCAGTCGGCTACAGGGGTTTAGCACTGAAGCTTTCTTT
TRBD2 | TRBJ2-1 | - | TRBV12-5 | CASGGGTSGSNEQFF | TGTGCTAGTGGTGGGGGGACTAGCGGGAGCAATGAGCAGTTCTTC
TRBD2 | TRBJ2-3 | - | TRBV9 | CASSVGRESSSDTQYF | TGTGCCAGCAGCGTGGGGCGGGAGTCTTCTTCGGATACGCAGTATTTT
- | TRBJ2-2 | - | TRBV20-1 | CSALNTGELFF | TGCAGTGCCCTAAATACCGGGGAGCTGTTTTTT
- | TRBJ2-3 | - | TRBV7-8 | CASSFVGTDTQYF | TGTGCCAGCAGCTTTGTCGGCACAGATACGCAGTATTTT
- | TRBJ1-5 | - | TRBV4-1 | CASSQDLGRGVGNQPQHF | TGCGCCAGCAGCCAAGATCTGGGGAGGGGAGTAGGCAATCAGCCCCAGCATTTT
- | TRBJ1-3 | - | TRBV29-1 | CSVEDRVRGTGNTIYF | TGCAGCGTTGAAGATCGGGTGCGGGGAACTGGAAACACCATATATTTT
TRBD2 | TRBJ2-1 | - | TRBV19 | CATSSGRGYNEQFF | TGTGCCACTTCTAGCGGGAGAGGTTACAATGAGCAGTTCTTC
- | TRBJ1-6 | few | TRBV18 | CASSDRSDSPLHF | TGTGCCAGCTCAGACAGGTCGGATTCACCCCTCCACTTT